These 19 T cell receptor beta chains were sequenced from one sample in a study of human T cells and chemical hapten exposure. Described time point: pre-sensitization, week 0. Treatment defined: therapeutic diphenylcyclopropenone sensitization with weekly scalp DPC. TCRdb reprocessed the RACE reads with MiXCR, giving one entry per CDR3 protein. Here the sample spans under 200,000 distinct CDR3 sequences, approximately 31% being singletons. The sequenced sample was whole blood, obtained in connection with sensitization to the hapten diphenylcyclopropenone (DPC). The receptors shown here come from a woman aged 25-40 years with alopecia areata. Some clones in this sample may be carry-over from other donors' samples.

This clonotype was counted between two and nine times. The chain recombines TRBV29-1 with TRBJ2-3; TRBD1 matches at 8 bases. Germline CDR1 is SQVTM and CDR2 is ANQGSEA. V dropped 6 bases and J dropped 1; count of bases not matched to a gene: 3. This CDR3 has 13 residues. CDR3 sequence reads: CSVGTGRTDTQYF. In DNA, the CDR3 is TGCAGCGTGGGGACAGGCCGCACAGATACGCAGTATTTT.

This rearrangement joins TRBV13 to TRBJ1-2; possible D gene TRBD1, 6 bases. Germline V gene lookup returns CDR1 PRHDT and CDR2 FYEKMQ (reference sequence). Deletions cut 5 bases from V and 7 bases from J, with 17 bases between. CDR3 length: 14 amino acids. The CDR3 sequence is CASSRAGVDVGYTF. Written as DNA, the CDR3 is TGTGCCAGCAGCAGAGCAGGGGTCGACGTTGGCTACACCTTC.

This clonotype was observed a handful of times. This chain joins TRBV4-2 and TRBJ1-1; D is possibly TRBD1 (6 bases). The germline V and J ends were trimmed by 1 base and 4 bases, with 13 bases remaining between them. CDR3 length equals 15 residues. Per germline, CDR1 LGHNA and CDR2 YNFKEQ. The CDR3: CASSQAQGRGTEAFF. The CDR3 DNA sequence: TGTGCCAGCAGCCAAGCCCAGGGGAGGGGCACTGAAGCTTTCTTT.

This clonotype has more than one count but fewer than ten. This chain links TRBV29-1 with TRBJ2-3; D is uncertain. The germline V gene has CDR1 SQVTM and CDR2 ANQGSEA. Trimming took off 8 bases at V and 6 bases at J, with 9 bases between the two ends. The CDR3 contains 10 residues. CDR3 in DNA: TGCAGCCCAAGCATGGATACGCAGTATTTT. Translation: CSPSMDTQYF.

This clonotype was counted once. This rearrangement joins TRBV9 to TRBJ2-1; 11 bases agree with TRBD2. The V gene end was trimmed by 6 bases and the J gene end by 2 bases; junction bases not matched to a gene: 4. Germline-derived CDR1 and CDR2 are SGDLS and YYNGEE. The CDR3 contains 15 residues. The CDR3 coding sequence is TGTGCCAGCACCCGACTAGCGGGAACCTACAATGAGCAGTTCTTC. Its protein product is CASTRLAGTYNEQFF.

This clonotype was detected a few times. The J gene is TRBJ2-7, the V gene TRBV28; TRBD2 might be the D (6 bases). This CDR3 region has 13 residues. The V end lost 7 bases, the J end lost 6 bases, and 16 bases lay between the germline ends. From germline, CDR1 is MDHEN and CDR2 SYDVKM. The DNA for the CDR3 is TGTGCCAGCATGGCCGGACTAAGGTCCGAGCAGTACTTC. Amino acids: CASMAGLRSEQYF.

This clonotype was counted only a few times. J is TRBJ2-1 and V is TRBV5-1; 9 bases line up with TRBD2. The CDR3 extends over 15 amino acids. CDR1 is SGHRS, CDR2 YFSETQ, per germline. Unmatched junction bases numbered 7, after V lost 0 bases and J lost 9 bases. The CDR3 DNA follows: TGCGCCAGCAGCTTGGCCCTAGCGGGGCTGGGTGAGCAGTTCTTC. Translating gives CASSLALAGLGEQFF.

CDR3 region: CASSATRYTGELFF. The CDR3 region has the DNA TGTGCCAGCAGCGCGACTAGATACACCGGGGAGCTGTTTTTT. V usage is TRBV9 and J usage is TRBJ2-2; tentatively, D is TRBD2 (6 bases). The CDR3 length is 14 residues. Germline CDR1 reads SGDLS; CDR2 reads YYNGEE. The V gene lost 3 bases and the J gene lost 3 bases, with 9 bases spanning the gap. The whole variable domain, remainder taken from reference TRBV9 and TRBJ2-2, is DSGVTQTPKHLITATGQRVTLRCSPRSGDLSVYWYQQSLDQGLQFLIQYYNGEERAKGNILERFSAQQFPDLHSELNLSSLELGDSALYFCASSATRYTGELFFGEGSRLTVL.

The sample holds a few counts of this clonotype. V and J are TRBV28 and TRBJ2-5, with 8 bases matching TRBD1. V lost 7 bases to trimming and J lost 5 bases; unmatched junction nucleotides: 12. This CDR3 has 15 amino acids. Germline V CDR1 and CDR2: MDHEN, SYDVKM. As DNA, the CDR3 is TGTGCCAGCAAAATCGGACAGGGAGGTTCCGAGACCCAGTACTTC. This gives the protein CASKIGQGGSETQYF.

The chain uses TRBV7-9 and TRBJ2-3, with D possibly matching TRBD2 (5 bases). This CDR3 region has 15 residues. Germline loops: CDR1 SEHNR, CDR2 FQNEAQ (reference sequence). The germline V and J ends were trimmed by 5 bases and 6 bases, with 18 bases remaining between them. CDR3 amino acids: CASSLTRPGGDTQYF. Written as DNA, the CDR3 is TGTGCCAGCAGCCTCACGAGACCGGGCGGGGATACGCAGTATTTT.

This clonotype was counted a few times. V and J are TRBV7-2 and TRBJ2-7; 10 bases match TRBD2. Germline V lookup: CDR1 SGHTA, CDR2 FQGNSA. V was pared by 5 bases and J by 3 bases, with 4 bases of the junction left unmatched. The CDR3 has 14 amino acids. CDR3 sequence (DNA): TGTGCCAGCAGCCAAGCTAGCGGGAGCTACGAGCAGTACTTC. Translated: CASSQASGSYEQYF. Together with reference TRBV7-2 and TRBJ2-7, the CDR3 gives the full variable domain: GAGVSQSPSNKVTEKGKDVELRCDPISGHTALYWYRQSLGQGLEFLIYFQGNSAPDKSGLPSDRFSAERTGGSVSTLTIQRTQQEDSAVYLCASSQASGSYEQYFGPGTRLTVT.

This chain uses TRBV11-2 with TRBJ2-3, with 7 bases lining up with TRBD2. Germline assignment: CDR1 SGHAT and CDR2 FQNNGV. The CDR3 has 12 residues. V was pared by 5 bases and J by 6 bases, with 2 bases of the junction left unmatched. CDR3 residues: CASSPTSDTQYF. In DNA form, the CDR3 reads TGTGCCAGCAGCCCGACTAGCGATACGCAGTATTTT.

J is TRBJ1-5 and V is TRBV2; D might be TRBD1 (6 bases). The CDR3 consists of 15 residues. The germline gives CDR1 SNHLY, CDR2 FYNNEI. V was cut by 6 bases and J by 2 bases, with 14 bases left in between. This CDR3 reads CASSQQGMGNQPQHF. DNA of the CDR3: TGTGCCAGCAGCCAACAGGGTATGGGCAATCAGCCCCAGCATTTT.

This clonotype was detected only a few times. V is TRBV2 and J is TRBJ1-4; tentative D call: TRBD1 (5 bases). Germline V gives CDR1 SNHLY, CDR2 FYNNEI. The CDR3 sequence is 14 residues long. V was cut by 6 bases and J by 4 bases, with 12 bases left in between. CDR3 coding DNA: TGTGCCAGCAGAGGGGCGGAGAATAATGAAAAACTGTTTTTT. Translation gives CASRGAENNEKLFF.

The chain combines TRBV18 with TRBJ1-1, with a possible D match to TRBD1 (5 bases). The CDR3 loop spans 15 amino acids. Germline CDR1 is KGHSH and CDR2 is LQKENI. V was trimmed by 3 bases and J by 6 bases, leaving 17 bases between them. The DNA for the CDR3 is TGTGCCAGCTCACCCCTGGTGGGAGGGGAATCTGAAGCTTTCTTT. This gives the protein CASSPLVGGESEAFF.

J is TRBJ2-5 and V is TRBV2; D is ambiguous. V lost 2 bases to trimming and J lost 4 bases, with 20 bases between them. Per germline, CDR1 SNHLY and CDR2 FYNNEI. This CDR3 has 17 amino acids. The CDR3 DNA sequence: TGTGCCAGCAGTGAATCGCGAGGACGCCCGTCACCAGAGACCCAGTACTTC. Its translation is CASSESRGRPSPETQYF.

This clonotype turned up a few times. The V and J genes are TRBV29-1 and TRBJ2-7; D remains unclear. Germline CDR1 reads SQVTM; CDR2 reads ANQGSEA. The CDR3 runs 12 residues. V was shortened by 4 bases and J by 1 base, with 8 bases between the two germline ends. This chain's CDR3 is CSVVGSSYEQYF. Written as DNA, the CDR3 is TGCAGCGTTGTGGGCAGTTCCTACGAGCAGTACTTC.

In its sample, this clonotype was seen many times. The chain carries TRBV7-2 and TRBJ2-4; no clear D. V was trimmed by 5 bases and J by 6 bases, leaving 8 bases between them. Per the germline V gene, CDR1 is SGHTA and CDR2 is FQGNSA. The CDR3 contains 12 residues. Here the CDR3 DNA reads TGTGCCAGCAGCCTGGACGGAAACATTCAGTACTTC. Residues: CASSLDGNIQYF. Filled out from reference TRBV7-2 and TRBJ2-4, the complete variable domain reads GAGVSQSPSNKVTEKGKDVELRCDPISGHTALYWYRQSLGQGLEFLIYFQGNSAPDKSGLPSDRFSAERTGGSVSTLTIQRTQQEDSAVYLCASSLDGNIQYFGAGTRLSVL.

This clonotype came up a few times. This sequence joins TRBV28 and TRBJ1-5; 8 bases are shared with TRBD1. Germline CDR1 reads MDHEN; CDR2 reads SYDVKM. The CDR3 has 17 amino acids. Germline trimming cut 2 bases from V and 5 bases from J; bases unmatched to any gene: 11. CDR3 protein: CASSLMRTGKAYQPQHF. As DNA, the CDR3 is TGTGCCAGCAGTTTAATGAGGACAGGGAAAGCCTATCAGCCCCAGCATTTT.